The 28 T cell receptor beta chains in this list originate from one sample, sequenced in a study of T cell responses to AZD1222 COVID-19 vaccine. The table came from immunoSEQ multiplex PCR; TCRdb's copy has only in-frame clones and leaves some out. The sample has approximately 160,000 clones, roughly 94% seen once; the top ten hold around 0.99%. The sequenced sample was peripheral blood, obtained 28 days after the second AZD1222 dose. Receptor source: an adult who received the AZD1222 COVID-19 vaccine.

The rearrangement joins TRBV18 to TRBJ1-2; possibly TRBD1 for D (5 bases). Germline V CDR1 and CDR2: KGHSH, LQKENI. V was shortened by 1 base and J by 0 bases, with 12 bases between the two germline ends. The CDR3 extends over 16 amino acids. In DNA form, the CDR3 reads TGTGCCAGCTCACCACGGTCGAGGGGTACTAACTATGGCTACACCTTC. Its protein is CASSPRSRGTNYGYTF.

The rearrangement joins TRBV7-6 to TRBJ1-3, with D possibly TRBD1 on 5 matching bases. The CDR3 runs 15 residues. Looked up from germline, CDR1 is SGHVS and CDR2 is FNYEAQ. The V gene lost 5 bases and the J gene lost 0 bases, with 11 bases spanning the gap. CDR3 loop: CASSTQAPSGNTIYF. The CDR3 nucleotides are TGTGCCAGCAGCACACAGGCTCCCTCTGGAAACACCATATATTTT.

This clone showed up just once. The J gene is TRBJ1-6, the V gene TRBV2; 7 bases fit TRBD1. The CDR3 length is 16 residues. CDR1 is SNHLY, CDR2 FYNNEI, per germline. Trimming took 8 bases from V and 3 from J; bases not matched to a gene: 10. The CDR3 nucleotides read TGTGCCAGCGAAGGGACAGTGATTCGCTATAATTCACCCCTCCACTTT. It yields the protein CASEGTVIRYNSPLHF. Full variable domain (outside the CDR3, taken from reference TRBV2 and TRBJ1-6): EPEVTQTPSHQVTQMGQEVILRCVPISNHLYFYWYRQILGQKVEFLVSFYNNEISEKSEIFDDQFSVERPDGSNFTLKIRSTKLEDSAMYFCASEGTVIRYNSPLHFGNGTRLTVT.

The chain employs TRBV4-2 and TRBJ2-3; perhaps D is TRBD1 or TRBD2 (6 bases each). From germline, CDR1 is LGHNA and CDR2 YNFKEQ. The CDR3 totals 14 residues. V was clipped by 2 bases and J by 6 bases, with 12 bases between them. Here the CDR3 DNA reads TGTGCCAGCAGCCAAACGGGGGCGGGGGATACGCAGTATTTT. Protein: CASSQTGAGDTQYF.

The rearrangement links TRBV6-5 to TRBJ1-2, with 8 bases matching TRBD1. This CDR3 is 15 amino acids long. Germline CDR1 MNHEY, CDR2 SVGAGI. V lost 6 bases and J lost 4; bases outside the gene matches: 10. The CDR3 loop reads CASSRQQGGSYGYTF. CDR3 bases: TGTGCCAGCAGCCGACAACAGGGGGGTAGCTATGGCTACACCTTC.

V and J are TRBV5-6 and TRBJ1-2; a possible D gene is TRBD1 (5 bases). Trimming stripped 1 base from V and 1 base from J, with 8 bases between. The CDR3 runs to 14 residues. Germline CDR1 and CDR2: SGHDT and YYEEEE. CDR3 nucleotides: TGTGCCAGCAGCTTGAGGGGCTATAACTATGGCTACACCTTC. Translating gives CASSLRGYNYGYTF.

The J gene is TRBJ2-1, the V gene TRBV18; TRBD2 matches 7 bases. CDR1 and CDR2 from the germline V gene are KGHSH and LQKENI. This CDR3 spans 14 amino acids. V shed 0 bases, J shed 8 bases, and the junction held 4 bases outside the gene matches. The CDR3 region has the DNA TGTGCCAGCTCACCACCCCCTAGCGGCCATGAGCAGTTCTTC. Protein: CASSPPPSGHEQFF.

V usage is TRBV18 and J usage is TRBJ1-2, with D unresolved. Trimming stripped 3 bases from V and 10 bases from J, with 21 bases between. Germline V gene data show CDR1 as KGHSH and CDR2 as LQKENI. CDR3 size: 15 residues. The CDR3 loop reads CASSPAGSHPRTYTF. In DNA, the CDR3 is TGTGCCAGCTCACCTGCGGGATCGCACCCTAGAACCTACACCTTC.

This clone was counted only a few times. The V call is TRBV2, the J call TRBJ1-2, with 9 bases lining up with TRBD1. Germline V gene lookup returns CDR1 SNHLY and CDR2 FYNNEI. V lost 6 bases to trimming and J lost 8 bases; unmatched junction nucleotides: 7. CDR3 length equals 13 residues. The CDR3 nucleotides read TGTGCCAGCAGGAAAAGGGACAGGGAGGGCTACACCTTC. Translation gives CASRKRDREGYTF. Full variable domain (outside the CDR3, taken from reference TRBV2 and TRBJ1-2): EPEVTQTPSHQVTQMGQEVILRCVPISNHLYFYWYRQILGQKVEFLVSFYNNEISEKSEIFDDQFSVERPDGSNFTLKIRSTKLEDSAMYFCASRKRDREGYTFGSGTRLTVV.

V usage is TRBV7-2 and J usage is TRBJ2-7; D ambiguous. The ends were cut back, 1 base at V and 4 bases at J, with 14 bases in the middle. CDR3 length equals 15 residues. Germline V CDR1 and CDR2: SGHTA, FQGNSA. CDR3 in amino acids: CASSLEILAWYEQYF. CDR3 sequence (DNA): TGTGCCAGCAGCTTAGAGATCCTGGCATGGTACGAGCAGTACTTC.

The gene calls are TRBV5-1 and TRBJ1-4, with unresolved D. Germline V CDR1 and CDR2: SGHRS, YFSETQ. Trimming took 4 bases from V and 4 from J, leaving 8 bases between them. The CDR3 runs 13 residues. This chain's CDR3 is CASSTTGNEKLFF. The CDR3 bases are TGCGCCAGCAGCACCACGGGTAATGAAAAACTGTTTTTT.

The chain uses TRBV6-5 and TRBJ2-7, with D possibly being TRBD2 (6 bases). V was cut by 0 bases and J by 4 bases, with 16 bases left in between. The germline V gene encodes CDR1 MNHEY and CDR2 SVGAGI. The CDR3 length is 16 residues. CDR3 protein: CASSYSAGFKEYEQYF. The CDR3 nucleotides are TGTGCCAGCAGTTACTCGGCGGGGTTCAAAGAGTACGAGCAGTACTTC.

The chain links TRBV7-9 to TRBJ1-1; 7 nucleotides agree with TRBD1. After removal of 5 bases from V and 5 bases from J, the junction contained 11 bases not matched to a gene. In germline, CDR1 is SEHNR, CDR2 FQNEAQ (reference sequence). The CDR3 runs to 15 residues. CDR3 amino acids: CASSPSQGDWTEAFF. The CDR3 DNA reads TGTGCCAGCAGCCCAAGCCAGGGGGATTGGACTGAAGCTTTCTTT.

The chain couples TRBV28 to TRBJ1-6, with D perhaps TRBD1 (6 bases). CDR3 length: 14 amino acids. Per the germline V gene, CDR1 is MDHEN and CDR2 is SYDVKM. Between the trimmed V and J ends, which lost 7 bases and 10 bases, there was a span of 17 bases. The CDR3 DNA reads TGTGCCAGCACCTCTTGGGGGGCGGAATCACCCCTCCACTTT. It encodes CASTSWGAESPLHF.

The CDR3 bases are TGTGCCAGCAGCGTAGTGGCTAGCGGTTACAATGAGCAGTTCTTC. Translation: CASSVVASGYNEQFF. This chain joins TRBV9 and TRBJ2-1, with TRBD2 matching over 7 bases. This CDR3 is built from 15 residues. Germline CDR1 and CDR2: SGDLS and YYNGEE. Trimming at V came to 0 bases and at J to 4 bases, leaving 4 bases not matched to a gene.

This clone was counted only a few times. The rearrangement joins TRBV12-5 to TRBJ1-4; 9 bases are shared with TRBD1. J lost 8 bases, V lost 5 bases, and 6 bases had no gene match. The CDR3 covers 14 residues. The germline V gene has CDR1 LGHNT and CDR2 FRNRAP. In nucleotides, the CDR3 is TGTGCTAGTGGTATGGGACAGGGAGCCGAAAAACTGTTTTTT. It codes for CASGMGQGAEKLFF.

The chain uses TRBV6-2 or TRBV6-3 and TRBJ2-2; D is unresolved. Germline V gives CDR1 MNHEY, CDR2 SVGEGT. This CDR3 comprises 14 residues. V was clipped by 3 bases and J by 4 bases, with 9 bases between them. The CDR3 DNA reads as TGTGCCAGCAGTTATCAGGCTCTCACCGGGGAGCTGTTTTTT. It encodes CASSYQALTGELFF.

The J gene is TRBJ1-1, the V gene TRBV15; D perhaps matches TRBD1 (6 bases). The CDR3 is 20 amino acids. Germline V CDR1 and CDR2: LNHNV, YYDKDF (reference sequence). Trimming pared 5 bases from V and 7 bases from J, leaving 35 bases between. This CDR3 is CATSATEGSFGFRGQLEAFF. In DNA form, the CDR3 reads TGTGCCACCAGCGCTACCGAGGGTAGTTTCGGGTTCCGAGGACAGCTTGAAGCTTTCTTT.

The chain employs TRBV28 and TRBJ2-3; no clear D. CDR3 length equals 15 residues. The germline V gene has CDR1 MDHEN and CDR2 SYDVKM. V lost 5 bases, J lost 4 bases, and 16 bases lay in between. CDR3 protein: CASSPPGSSPDTQYF. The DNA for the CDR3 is TGTGCCAGCAGTCCTCCGGGCTCTAGTCCAGATACGCAGTATTTT.

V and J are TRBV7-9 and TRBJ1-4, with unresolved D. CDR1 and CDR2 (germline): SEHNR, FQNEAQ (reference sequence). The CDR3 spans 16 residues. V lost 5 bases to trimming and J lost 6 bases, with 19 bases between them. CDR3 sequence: CASSPTLGRTDEKLFF. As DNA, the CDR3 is TGTGCCAGCAGCCCCACCTTAGGGAGGACGGATGAAAAACTGTTTTTT.

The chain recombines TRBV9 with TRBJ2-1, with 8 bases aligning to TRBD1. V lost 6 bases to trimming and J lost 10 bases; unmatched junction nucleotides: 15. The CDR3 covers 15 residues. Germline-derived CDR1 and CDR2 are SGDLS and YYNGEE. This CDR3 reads CASTPSGGEGREQFF. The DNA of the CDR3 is TGTGCCAGCACGCCCTCAGGGGGCGAGGGCCGGGAGCAGTTCTTC.

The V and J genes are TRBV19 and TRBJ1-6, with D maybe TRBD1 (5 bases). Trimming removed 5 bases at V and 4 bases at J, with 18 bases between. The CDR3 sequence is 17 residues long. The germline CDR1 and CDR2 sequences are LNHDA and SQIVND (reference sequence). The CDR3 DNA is TGTGCCAGTAGTGGTACTTGGGGCGGGAGATATAATTCACCCCTCCACTTT. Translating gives CASSGTWGGRYNSPLHF.

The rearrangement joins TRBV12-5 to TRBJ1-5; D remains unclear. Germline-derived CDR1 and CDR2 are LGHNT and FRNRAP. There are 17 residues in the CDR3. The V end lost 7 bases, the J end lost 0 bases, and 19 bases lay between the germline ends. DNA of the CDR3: TGTGCTAGTGTCCCGGACGGGATTTACTATAGCAATCAGCCCCAGCATTTT. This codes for CASVPDGIYYSNQPQHF.

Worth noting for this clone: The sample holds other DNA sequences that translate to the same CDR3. The CDR3 DNA reads as TGTGCCAGCAGCCAAGAAGGCTCACCCCTCCACTTT. Residues: CASSQEGSPLHF. The V call is TRBV3-1 (or the pseudogene TRBV3-2), the J call TRBJ1-6; D remains ambiguous. Germline V lookup: CDR1 LGHDT, CDR2 YNNKEL (reference sequence). V was shortened by 0 bases and J by 10 bases, with 4 bases between the two germline ends. The CDR3 has 12 amino acids.

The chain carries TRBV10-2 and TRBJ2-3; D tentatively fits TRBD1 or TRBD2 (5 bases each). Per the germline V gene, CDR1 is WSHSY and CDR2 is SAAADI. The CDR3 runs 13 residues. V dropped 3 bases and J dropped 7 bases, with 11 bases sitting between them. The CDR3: CASSDRDPYTQYF. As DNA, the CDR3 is TGCGCCAGCAGTGACCGGGACCCATATACGCAGTATTTT.

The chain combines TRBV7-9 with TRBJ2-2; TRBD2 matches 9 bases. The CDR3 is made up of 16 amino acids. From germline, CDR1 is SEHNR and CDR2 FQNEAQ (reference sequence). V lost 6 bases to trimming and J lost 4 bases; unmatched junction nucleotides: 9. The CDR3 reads CASSPARRGGTGELFF. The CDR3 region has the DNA TGTGCCAGCAGTCCCGCTCGGCGGGGGGGCACCGGGGAGCTGTTTTTT.

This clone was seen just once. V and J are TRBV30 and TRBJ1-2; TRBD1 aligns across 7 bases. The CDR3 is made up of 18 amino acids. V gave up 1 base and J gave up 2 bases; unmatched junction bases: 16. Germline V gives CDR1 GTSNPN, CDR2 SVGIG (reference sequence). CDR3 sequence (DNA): TGTGCCTGGAGTGCCCGGCCGGGACAGAGCAAAGAGAACTATGGCTACACCTTC. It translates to CAWSARPGQSKENYGYTF.

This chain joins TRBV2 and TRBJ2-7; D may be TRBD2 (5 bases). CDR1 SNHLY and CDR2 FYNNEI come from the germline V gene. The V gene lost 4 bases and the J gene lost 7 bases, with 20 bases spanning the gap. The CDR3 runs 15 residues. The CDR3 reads CASSGTRGLGIEQYF. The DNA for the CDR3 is TGTGCCAGCAGTGGTACTCGGGGTCTGGGTATAGAGCAGTACTTC. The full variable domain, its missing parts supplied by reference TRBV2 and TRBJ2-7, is EPEVTQTPSHQVTQMGQEVILRCVPISNHLYFYWYRQILGQKVEFLVSFYNNEISEKSEIFDDQFSVERPDGSNFTLKIRSTKLEDSAMYFCASSGTRGLGIEQYFGPGTRLTVT.